Here is one T cell receptor (beta chain) with its context. Its matching antigen is unknown. Expressed TCRB transcripts were sequenced because the isolated RNA had all been reverse transcribed beforehand. Naive, central memory and regulatory T cell samples averaged about 3.57 million reads. The table came from immunoSEQ multiplex PCR; TCRdb's copy has only in-frame clones and leaves some out. The sample consists of 200,000 to 300,000 clones, around 21% of them appearing once. This record comes from a study of beta chain features in type 1 diabetes. Overall study results and limits: There was a moderate but significant shortening of TCRB CDR3s in all four CD4+ subsets of Type 1 diabetes patients. High-TCR-expressing cells could be over-represented by cDNA sequencing. Although PCR might favor shorter templates, it would do so equally in patients and controls.

A CD45RO/CCR7/CD25/CD127/CD95/CD27 panel sorted naive, central memory, regulatory and stem cell-like memory CD4+ cells. The CDR3 is 13 residues long. CDR1 ENHRY and CDR2 SYGVKD come from the germline V gene. The V and J ends lost 4 bases and 4 bases respectively, with 9 bases between them. The gene calls are TRBV10-3 and TRBJ2-3; D may be TRBD2 (5 bases). What was sequenced was naive CD4+ T cells from blood. The receptor was derived from a woman between 35 and 50 years old with type 1 diabetes. The CDR3 reads CAISGTRADTQYF. The DNA for the CDR3 is TGTGCCATCAGTGGGACGAGGGCAGATACGCAGTATTTT.